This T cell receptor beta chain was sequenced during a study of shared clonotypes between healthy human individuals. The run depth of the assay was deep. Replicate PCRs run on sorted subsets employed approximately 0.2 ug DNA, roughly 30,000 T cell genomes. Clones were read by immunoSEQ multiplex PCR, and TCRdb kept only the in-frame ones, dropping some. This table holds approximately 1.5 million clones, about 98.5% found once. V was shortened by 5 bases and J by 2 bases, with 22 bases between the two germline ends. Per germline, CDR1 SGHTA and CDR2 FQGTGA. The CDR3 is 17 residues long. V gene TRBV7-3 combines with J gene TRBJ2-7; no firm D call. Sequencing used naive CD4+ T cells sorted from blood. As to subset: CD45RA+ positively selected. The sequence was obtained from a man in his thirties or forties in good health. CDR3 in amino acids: CASSPLWQVNKPYEQYF. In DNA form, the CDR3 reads TGTGCCAGCAGCCCATTGTGGCAGGTCAACAAGCCCTACGAGCAGTACTTC. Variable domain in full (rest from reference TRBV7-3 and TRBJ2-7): GAGVSQTPSNKVTEKGKYVELRCDPISGHTALYWYRQSLGQGPEFLIYFQGTGAADDSGLPNDRFFAVRPEGSVSTLKIQRTERGDSAVYLCASSPLWQVNKPYEQYFGPGTRLTVT.